A selection of T cell receptor beta chains follows, all from one sample in a study of response to subunit inactivated influenza vaccine. Using its own MiXCR run on the RT-PCR reads, TCRdb lists one record per CDR3 protein. The data show around 650,000 distinct CDR3 sequences, more than 15% seen once. This specimen was PBMCs from blood, taken 12 days after vaccination. The receptors shown here come from a man over 45 who received an inactivated influenza vaccine. CDR3s leave out the opening cysteine and the closing phenylalanine or tryptophan. Each record gives: V gene, CDR3 protein.

v_gene: TRBV7-8
CDR3aa: ASSRAEGGSYNEQF

v_gene: TRBV10-3
CDR3aa: AISESSTGGNYGYT

v_gene: TRBV12-3/TRBV12-4
CDR3aa: ASSSGGAYGYT

v_gene: TRBV4-2
CDR3aa: ASSQEVGSGNEQF

v_gene: TRBV12-3/TRBV12-4
CDR3aa: ASRAGNTNEKLF

v_gene: TRBV5-1
CDR3aa: ASKEEKGTYTGELF

v_gene: TRBV6-5
CDR3aa: ASSYSPQGRGGYT

v_gene: TRBV7-2
CDR3aa: ASSQGQGGIEAF

v_gene: TRBV7-6
CDR3aa: ASSFLAGHQETQY

v_gene: TRBV20-1
CDR3aa: SSRDSYGYT

v_gene: TRBV11-3
CDR3aa: ASSSSSDTQY

v_gene: TRBV4-2
CDR3aa: ASSHSGGALDTQY

v_gene: TRBV20-1
CDR3aa: SARPPPAQLAKNIQY

v_gene: TRBV30
CDR3aa: AWSSQGATEAF

v_gene: TRBV6-5
CDR3aa: ASSYTMTGGLGGYT

v_gene: TRBV19
CDR3aa: ASSIRDTLYNEQF

v_gene: TRBV6-2/TRBV6-3
CDR3aa: ASSYSVGPSGQSYEQY

v_gene: TRBV29-1
CDR3aa: SVAADTSYEQY

v_gene: TRBV7-9
CDR3aa: ASSLGVEAEAF

v_gene: TRBV29-1
CDR3aa: SVVVRSSYNEQF

v_gene: TRBV4-2
CDR3aa: ASSQEGSSSYEQY

v_gene: TRBV29-1
CDR3aa: SVEIRVGGAF

v_gene: TRBV12-3/TRBV12-4
CDR3aa: ASRPEQGIPSETQY

v_gene: TRBV5-1
CDR3aa: ASSSTSGVEQF

v_gene: TRBV10-3
CDR3aa: AMWGRENTIY

v_gene: TRBV5-1
CDR3aa: ASSAPGTRGNQPQH

v_gene: TRBV6-2/TRBV6-3
CDR3aa: ASSPGTGFALD

v_gene: TRBV10-3
CDR3aa: AISERQGNGYT

v_gene: TRBV28
CDR3aa: ASSTRQGANLF

v_gene: TRBV29-1
CDR3aa: SVLGIQKTRSTDTQY

v_gene: TRBV7-9
CDR3aa: ASSPYGPSSYNEQF

v_gene: TRBV7-2
CDR3aa: ASSFQGQDYEQY

v_gene: TRBV5-1
CDR3aa: ASSPDYGGRATDTQY

v_gene: TRBV20-1
CDR3aa: SARMLGGTKEETQY

v_gene: TRBV18
CDR3aa: ASSRGLAETQY

v_gene: TRBV5-1
CDR3aa: ASSSGQGLGETQY

v_gene: TRBV12-3/TRBV12-4
CDR3aa: ASSAAGGYGYT

v_gene: TRBV14
CDR3aa: ASSQIGGLSYEQY

v_gene: TRBV4-3
CDR3aa: ASSQELLLYNEQF